The subject of this entry is one TCR beta chain. The data were produced by immunoSEQ multiplex PCR, yet TCRdb's version contains in-frame clones alone and is incomplete. Here the sample spans about 60,000 clones, over 80% being singletons. These data originate in a study of blood T cell repertoires in COVID-19. Study as a whole: COVID-19 samples, acute and convalescent, were from the United States, Italy and Spain. T cells, B-cell-depleted T cells, or PBMCs supplied cDNA or gDNA.

The sample consisted of peripheral blood. The sequence was obtained from a man between 60 and 70 years old with acute or convalescent COVID-19.

The CDR3: CASRGQGLSGNTIYF. In DNA form, the CDR3 reads TGTGCCAGCAGAGGACAGGGGCTCTCTGGAAACACCATATATTTT. The genes are TRBV28 and TRBJ1-3, with 9 nucleotides matching TRBD1. The CDR3 loop spans 15 amino acids. Germline trimming cut 6 bases from V and 0 bases from J; bases unmatched to any gene: 3. CDR1 is MDHEN and CDR2 is SYDVKM in the germline V gene.